This T cell receptor beta chain is drawn from a study of blood T cell repertoires in COVID-19 (dated by TCRdb to about 2020). About the investigation overall: The collaborator samples originated in the United States, Italy and Spain and spanned the acute and convalescent phases of COVID-19. The material from the prospective study consisted of cDNA or gDNA derived from T cells, B-cell-depleted T cells, or PBMCs. The dataset comprised deeply sampled blood TCRbeta repertoires from subjects exposed to, actively infected with, or recovered from COVID-19. The repertoires were released in a freely available public database meant as a resource for research on the immune response to SARS-CoV-2. The samples were drawn from the first 160 participants of the ongoing ImmuneRACE study and from 1,254 subjects provided by 6 global collaborators. Nearly every sample came with metadata listing a de-identified subject ID, COVID-19 status, age in years and sex. Where HLA class I and class II types were available, the types were taken from metadata supplied by the sample provider, not from assay-based typing. What the study reported, not specific to this receptor: How much clinical and demographic metadata was included differed by source and by participant, and the metadata was provided uncurated.

TCRbeta CDR3 regions were amplified from genomic DNA by means of the immunoSEQ Assay, a bias-controlled multiplex PCR. The original methods were these. The number of nucleated cells in each sample was estimated by amplification of reference gene primers within the assay. To quantify the absolute abundance of each unique TCRbeta CDR3 rearrangement, sequence reads were collapsed and filtered. For each sample, productive Simpson clonality was calculated as the square root of Simpson's diversity index over productive rearrangements. The clones in this table, taken by TCRdb from immuneACCESS, are in-frame only. Not every clone is retained; where verified, under half of the shortfall comes from an unresolved V gene, and the cause of the rest is unknown. V, J and clone size derive from that table, while D and trimming were established from the DNA sequence. The sample has 150,000 to 200,000 clones on record, 81% of them singletons. The leading ten clones occupy about 11% of the sample.

Concerning this clone itself: Its antigen is unknown. The record has no base qualities; no much larger clone is one base away.

In the germline V gene, CDR1 corresponds to SNHLY and CDR2 to FYNNEI. The cysteine opens and the phenylalanine closes a CDR3 of 16 amino acids. The DNA shown is the 48-base CDR3, in frame from base 1. Cut back by 1 base and 2 bases, the V and J ends lie 15 bases apart. The collaborating institutions used their own protocols to collect whole blood in K2EDTA tubes. For TCRbeta analysis, collaborators shipped samples as frozen whole blood, isolated PBMCs, or DNA extracted from either of those sample types. The sample taken for sequencing was peripheral blood. This sequence uses TRBV2 and TRBJ2-7; possibly the D gene is TRBD1, per 6 matching bases. This receptor was taken from a man aged 55 to 70 with active or convalescent COVID-19. The sequenced DNA: TGTGCCAGCAGTGAAGGACAGGCTCTTACCACCTACGAGCAGTACTTC. Translated, it reads CASSEGQALTTYEQYF.